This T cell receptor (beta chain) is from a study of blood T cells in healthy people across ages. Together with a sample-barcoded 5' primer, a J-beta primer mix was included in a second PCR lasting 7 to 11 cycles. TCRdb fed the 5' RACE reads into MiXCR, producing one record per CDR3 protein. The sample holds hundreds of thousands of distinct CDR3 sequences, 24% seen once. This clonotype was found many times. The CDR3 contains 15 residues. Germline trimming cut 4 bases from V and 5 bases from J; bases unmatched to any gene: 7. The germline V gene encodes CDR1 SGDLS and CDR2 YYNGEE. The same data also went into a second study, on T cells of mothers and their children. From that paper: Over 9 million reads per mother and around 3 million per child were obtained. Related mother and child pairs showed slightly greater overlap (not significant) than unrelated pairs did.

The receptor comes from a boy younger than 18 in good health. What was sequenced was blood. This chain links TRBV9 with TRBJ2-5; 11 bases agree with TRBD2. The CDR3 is CASSPLAGGWETQYF. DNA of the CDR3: TGTGCCAGCAGCCCCTTAGCGGGGGGGTGGGAGACCCAGTACTTC.